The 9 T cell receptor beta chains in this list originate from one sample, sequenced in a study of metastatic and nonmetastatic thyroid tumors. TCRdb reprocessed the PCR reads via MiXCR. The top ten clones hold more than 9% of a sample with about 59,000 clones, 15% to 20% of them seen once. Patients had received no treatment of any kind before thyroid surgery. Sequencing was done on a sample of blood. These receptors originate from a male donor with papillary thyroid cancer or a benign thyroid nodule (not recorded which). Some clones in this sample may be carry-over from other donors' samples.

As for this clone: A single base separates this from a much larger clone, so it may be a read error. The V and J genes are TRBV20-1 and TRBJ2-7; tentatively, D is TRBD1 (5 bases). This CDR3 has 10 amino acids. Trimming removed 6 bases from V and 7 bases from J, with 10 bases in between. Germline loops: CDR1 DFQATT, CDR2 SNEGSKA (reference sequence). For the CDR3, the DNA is TGCAGTGCGACAGCGTATGAGCAGTACTTC. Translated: CSATAYEQYF.

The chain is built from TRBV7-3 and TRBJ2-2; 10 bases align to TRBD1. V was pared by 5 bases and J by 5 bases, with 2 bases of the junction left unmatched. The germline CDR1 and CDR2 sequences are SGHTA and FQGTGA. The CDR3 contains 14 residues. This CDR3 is CASSRTGGTGELFF. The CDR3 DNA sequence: TGTGCCAGCAGCCGGACAGGGGGTACCGGGGAGCTGTTTTTT.

As DNA, the CDR3 is TGTGCCAGTAGTATCCGGGACGAGAATCAGCCCCAGCATTTT. Residues: CASSIRDENQPQHF. The V call is TRBV19, the J call TRBJ1-5; a possible D gene is TRBD1 (5 bases). Germline V gene lookup returns CDR1 LNHDA and CDR2 SQIVND (reference sequence). The length of the CDR3 is 14 residues. V was shortened by 3 bases and J by 4 bases, with 10 bases between the two germline ends.

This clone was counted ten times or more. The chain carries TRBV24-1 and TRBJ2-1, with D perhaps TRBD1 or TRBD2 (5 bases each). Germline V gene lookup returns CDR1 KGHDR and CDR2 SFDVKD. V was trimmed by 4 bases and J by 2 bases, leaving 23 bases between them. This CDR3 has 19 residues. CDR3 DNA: TGTGCCACCAGTGACCCCGCGGTGTGGGGACCTGGGGCCTACAATGAGCAGTTCTTC. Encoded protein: CATSDPAVWGPGAYNEQFF.

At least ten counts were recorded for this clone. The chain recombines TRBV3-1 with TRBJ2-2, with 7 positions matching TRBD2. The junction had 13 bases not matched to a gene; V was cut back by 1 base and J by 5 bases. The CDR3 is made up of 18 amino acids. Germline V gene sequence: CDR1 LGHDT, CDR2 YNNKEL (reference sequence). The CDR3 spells CASSQVAWQGGATGELFF. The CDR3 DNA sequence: TGTGCCAGCAGCCAAGTTGCTTGGCAGGGAGGGGCAACCGGGGAGCTGTTTTTT.

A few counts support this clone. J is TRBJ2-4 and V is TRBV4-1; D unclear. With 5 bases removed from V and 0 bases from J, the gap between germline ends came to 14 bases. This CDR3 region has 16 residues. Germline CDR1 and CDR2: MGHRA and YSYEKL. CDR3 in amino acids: CASSGVGYLAKNIQYF. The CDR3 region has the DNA TGCGCCAGCAGCGGGGTGGGGTACCTAGCCAAAAACATTCAGTACTTC.

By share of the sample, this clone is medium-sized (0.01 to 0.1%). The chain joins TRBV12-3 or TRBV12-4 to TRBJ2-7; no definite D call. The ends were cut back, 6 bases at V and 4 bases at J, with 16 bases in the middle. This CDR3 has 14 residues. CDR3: CASSPTERSYEQYF. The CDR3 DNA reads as TGTGCCAGCAGCCCCACGGAAAGGAGTTACGAGCAGTACTTC.

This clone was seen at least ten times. This CDR3 reads CASSNFGNVGSGDIQYF. CDR3 DNA sequence: TGTGCCAGCAGTAATTTTGGGAACGTTGGTTCAGGGGACATTCAGTACTTC. The genes are TRBV28 and TRBJ2-4; tentative D call: TRBD1 (6 bases). The CDR3 contains 17 residues. Deletions cut 5 bases from V and 8 bases from J, with 25 bases between. The V gene's germline CDR1 is MDHEN and CDR2 SYDVKM.

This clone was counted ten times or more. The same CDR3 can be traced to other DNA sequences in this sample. The CDR3 spells CASSLPSGGAETQYF. The CDR3 DNA reads as TGTGCCAGCAGTCTACCTTCGGGGGGGGCCGAGACCCAGTACTTC. The chain joins TRBV28 to TRBJ2-5, with TRBD2 identical over 8 bases. J gave up 5 bases and V 5 bases, and 10 bases lay outside the gene matches. This CDR3 has 15 residues. Germline V CDR1 and CDR2: MDHEN, SYDVKM.